This is a list of T cell receptor beta chains from one sample in a study of blood T cells in healthy people across ages. One entry per CDR3 protein, called by TCRdb with MiXCR from the 5' RACE reads. The repertoire has 1.5 million or so distinct CDR3 sequences, around 42% of them found once; the top ten carry 6.5% to 10%. Sequencing was done on a sample of blood. The origin of the receptors is a young woman in good health. CDR3s include the opening cysteine and the closing phenylalanine or tryptophan. Only part of the rows carry a size: once, few, many, or a class if the clone is expanded.

V	length	J	size	CDR3
TRBV12-5	16	TRBJ2-3	.	CASGLGGASKTDTQYF
TRBV2	12	TRBJ2-7	.	CASIPDSYEQYF
TRBV28	13	TRBJ1-1	few	CAVHREVGTEAFF
TRBV6-1	15	TRBJ2-1	.	CASREGTSSYNEQFF
TRBV20-1	14	TRBJ2-5	.	CSARGGRSQETQYF
TRBV5-1	16	TRBJ1-4	.	CASSLGPGATNEKLFF
TRBV29-1	13	TRBJ2-1	.	CSVRAASYNEQFF
TRBV7-9	16	TRBJ1-2	.	CASSRIRDVLFYGYTF
TRBV20-1	16	TRBJ2-5	.	CSAANNGTESYNEQYF
TRBV2	13	TRBJ2-5	few	CASKAAIQETQYF
TRBV6-5	15	TRBJ1-1	once	CASSYSKVMDTEAFF
TRBV12-3/TRBV12-4	17	TRBJ2-5	.	CASSPRTSGRVQETQYF
TRBV6-1	15	TRBJ2-1	.	CASRVGTALYNEQFF
TRBV2	13	TRBJ2-1	.	CASSARPGNEQFF
TRBV27	15	TRBJ2-4	few	CASSLLPPAKNIQYF
TRBV20-1	15	TRBJ2-3	few	CSAGRLAGISDTQYF
TRBV7-2	15	TRBJ2-2	.	CASSLAREGAGELFF
TRBV20-1	16	TRBJ2-5	.	CSARPLGQGVPETQYF
TRBV27	15	TRBJ2-3	few	CASSLEAGGGDTQYF
TRBV7-3	13	TRBJ2-5	.	CASSLPGAETQYF
TRBV29-1	13	TRBJ1-2	once	CSVKMGGDYGYTF
TRBV20-1	14	TRBJ2-7	.	CSAPNPGMSYEQYF
TRBV4-1	15	TRBJ1-5	.	CASSRDVRANQPQHF
TRBV20-1	16	TRBJ2-1	.	CSAYSLGGQSWDEQFF
TRBV5-1	11	TRBJ2-1	.	CASSKANEQFF
TRBV4-1	16	TRBJ2-5	few	CASSQDFYPAQETQYF
TRBV5-6	13	TRBJ1-2	.	CASSFPGVYGYTF
TRBV7-9	19	TRBJ2-3	.	CASSSTMALSLGSTDTQYF
TRBV10-2	14	TRBJ2-7	.	CASRGTGGTYEQYF
TRBV3-1	16	TRBJ2-7	few	CASSQDSGGGYNEQYF
TRBV5-1	15	TRBJ2-1	.	CASSLAGGSHNEQFF
TRBV29-1	12	TRBJ1-2	.	CRVQGEVYGYTF
TRBV20-1	17	TRBJ2-4	few	CSARDGLVGEEKNIQYF
TRBV4-1	13	TRBJ2-7	.	CASSLAGSKEQYF
TRBV5-1	18	TRBJ2-3	.	CASSSRRGGVSSTDTQYF
TRBV18	14	TRBJ2-7	.	CASSPPGLVYEQYF
TRBV28	14	TRBJ2-7	few	CASSAPGQSYEQYF
TRBV11-2	13	TRBJ2-4	.	CASSPRGEGIQYF
TRBV5-1	16	TRBJ1-2	.	CASSLSTGHSTYGYTF
TRBV9	15	TRBJ1-2	few	CASSPGQAPNYGYTF
TRBV6-1	10	TRBJ2-5	.	CARQHETQYF
TRBV27	15	TRBJ2-1	few	CASSLPAGGLSEQFF
TRBV5-1	15	TRBJ2-7	.	CASSLPRQGNYEQYF
TRBV4-1	15	TRBJ1-2	.	CASSQSDRLDYGYTF
TRBV12-3/TRBV12-4	15	TRBJ2-2	.	CASSQYRGNTGELFF
TRBV4-1	15	TRBJ2-7	few	CASSQQDRNDYEQYF
TRBV28	13	TRBJ1-1	few	CASSLAPPGEAFF
TRBV28	15	TRBJ1-4	few	CASKVPQGSAAKLFF
TRBV28	13	TRBJ2-7	.	CASSKNGVYEQYF
TRBV7-9	14	TRBJ1-2	many	CASSLAGGNYGYTF
TRBV6-5	16	TRBJ1-6	.	CASSYPPGRAHSPLHF
TRBV3-1	13	TRBJ2-5	.	CASSQGSNNEQYF
TRBV6-1	17	TRBJ2-5	.	CASSEAGEIGPYNEQYF
TRBV7-6	11	TRBJ2-7	few	CASSFGKEQYF
TRBV29-1	13	TRBJ1-2	.	CSVYAGTNYGYTF
TRBV5-1	14	TRBJ2-1	.	CASSFLWGSNEQFF